Listed below are T cell receptor beta chains from one sample, sequenced in a study of OX40 agonist ivuxolimab in advanced cancers. Clones were sequenced by immunoSEQ multiplex PCR, and TCRdb holds only the in-frame ones, with some missing. Found here are 72,000 or so clones, about nine tenths of them singletons; the top ten hold approximately 1.4%. This specimen was CD4+ or CD8+ T cells sorted from blood, taken in a trial of the OX40 agonist ivuxolimab. These receptors came from an adult with an advanced solid tumor such as melanoma, head and neck, liver or kidney cancer. CDR3s include the opening cysteine and the closing phenylalanine or tryptophan. A clone size is listed for some rows: how often the clone was seen (once, few, many), or a class if it is expanded.

J gene: TRBJ2-5; V gene: TRBV5-1; clone size: .; CDR3 protein: CASSLATGHRGEETQYF
J gene: TRBJ2-7; V gene: TRBV5-5; clone size: .; CDR3 protein: CASSPGQGLYEQYF
J gene: TRBJ2-3; V gene: TRBV7-9; clone size: once; CDR3 protein: CASSFSLAEVTDTQYF
J gene: TRBJ2-5; V gene: TRBV10-1; clone size: .; CDR3 protein: CASSESSGGPQETQYF
J gene: TRBJ1-4; V gene: TRBV7-2; clone size: .; CDR3 protein: CASTQGERFEKLFF
J gene: TRBJ2-7; V gene: TRBV6-1; clone size: .; CDR3 protein: CASSDRQSYEQYF
J gene: TRBJ2-3; V gene: TRBV27; clone size: .; CDR3 protein: CASSWDSTDTQYF
J gene: TRBJ2-3; V gene: TRBV11-1; clone size: once; CDR3 protein: CASSPGLAGGTDTQYF
J gene: TRBJ2-2; V gene: TRBV4-1; clone size: .; CDR3 protein: CASSPQDTGELFF
J gene: TRBJ2-5; V gene: TRBV2; clone size: .; CDR3 protein: CASRVTGRETQYF
J gene: TRBJ2-3; V gene: TRBV7-2; clone size: once; CDR3 protein: CASSPGTGGPDTQYF
J gene: TRBJ1-1; V gene: TRBV6-5; clone size: .; CDR3 protein: CASTQIPHGNTEAFF
J gene: TRBJ2-3; V gene: TRBV6-1; clone size: .; CDR3 protein: CASSATVVPDTQYF
J gene: TRBJ2-1; V gene: TRBV29-1; clone size: .; CDR3 protein: CSVRGGEQFF
J gene: TRBJ1-1; V gene: TRBV18; clone size: .; CDR3 protein: CASSPNRGGTEAFF
J gene: TRBJ1-5; V gene: TRBV19; clone size: .; CDR3 protein: CASSISDSNQPQHF
J gene: TRBJ2-1; V gene: TRBV11-3; clone size: .; CDR3 protein: CASSFGTGVDEQFF